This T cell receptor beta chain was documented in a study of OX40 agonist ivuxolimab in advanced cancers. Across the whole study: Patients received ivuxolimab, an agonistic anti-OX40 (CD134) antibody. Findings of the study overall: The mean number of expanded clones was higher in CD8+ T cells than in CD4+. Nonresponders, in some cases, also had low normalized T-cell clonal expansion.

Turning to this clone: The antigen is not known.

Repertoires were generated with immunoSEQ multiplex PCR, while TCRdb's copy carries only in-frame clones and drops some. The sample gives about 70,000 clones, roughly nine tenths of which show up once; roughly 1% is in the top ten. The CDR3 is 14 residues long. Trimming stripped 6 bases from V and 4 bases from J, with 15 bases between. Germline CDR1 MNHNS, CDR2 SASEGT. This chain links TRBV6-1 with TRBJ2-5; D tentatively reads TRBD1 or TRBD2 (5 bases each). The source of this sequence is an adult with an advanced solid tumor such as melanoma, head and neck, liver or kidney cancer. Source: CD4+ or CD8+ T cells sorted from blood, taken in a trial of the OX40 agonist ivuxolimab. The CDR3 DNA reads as TGTGCCAGCAGCACCGTCAGAGGGGTAGAGACCCAGTACTTC. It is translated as CASSTVRGVETQYF.